The rows below give T cell receptor beta chains drawn from one sample of a study of a mutant IDH1 vaccine in newly diagnosed glioma. Some clones are missing from TCRdb's copy, which holds only in-frame ones; the method was immunoSEQ multiplex PCR. The table has around 50,000 clones, less than 65% seen once. Their antigen targets remain unknown. The source was peripheral blood mononuclear cells (PBMCs), collected from a glioma patient whose treatment included an IDH1 peptide vaccine. The receptor source for this set is a man aged 35 to 55 with glioma. Some clones in this sample may be carry-over from other donors' samples. CDR3s include the opening cysteine and the closing phenylalanine or tryptophan. A D gene is named only where the DNA matches it firmly. Where a row states a size, it is once, few, many or the class of an expanded clone; other rows omit it.

d_gene	v_gene	abundance	j_gene	CDR3aa	CDR3nt
.	TRBV5-6	.	TRBJ2-7	CASSRREDAYEQYF	TGTGCCAGCAGCCGCAGGGAAGACGCCTACGAGCAGTACTTC
.	TRBV28	.	TRBJ2-2	CASSFGTGELFF	TGTGCCAGCAGTTTTGGGACCGGGGAGCTGTTTTTT
.	TRBV6-1	few	TRBJ1-6	CATRDYSSYNSPLHF	TGTGCCACCAGAGATTACAGCTCCTATAATTCACCCCTCCACTTT
.	TRBV14	.	TRBJ2-3	CASSTSGERRTDTQYF	TGTGCCAGCAGCACCTCAGGCGAGAGGCGTACAGATACGCAGTATTTT
.	TRBV9	.	TRBJ2-2	CASSVAVTGELFF	TGTGCCAGCAGCGTAGCTGTCACCGGGGAGCTGTTTTTT
.	TRBV4-1	.	TRBJ1-5	CASSQVQVYQPQHF	TGCGCCAGCAGCCAGGTACAGGTTTATCAGCCCCAGCATTTT
.	TRBV29-1	.	TRBJ2-5	CSVAGQGQETQYF	TGCAGCGTTGCGGGCCAGGGGCAAGAGACCCAGTACTTC
.	TRBV5-6	few	TRBJ1-2	CASSPAGPNYGYTF	TGTGCCAGCAGCCCGGCAGGGCCAAACTATGGCTACACCTTC
TRBD2	TRBV6-6	.	TRBJ2-1	CASSDPGGRYNEQFF	TGTGCCAGCAGTGACCCGGGGGGGAGATACAATGAGCAGTTCTTC
.	TRBV7-9	.	TRBJ1-2	CASSPQAHYGYTF	TGTGCCAGCAGCCCACAAGCCCACTATGGCTACACCTTC
.	TRBV4-1	.	TRBJ1-1	CASSQDLRGWGGTEAFF	TGCGCCAGCAGCCAAGATCTGAGGGGCTGGGGGGGGACTGAAGCTTTCTTT
.	TRBV19	.	TRBJ1-1	CASSITEMNTEAFF	TGTGCCAGTAGTATAACGGAAATGAACACTGAAGCTTTCTTT
.	TRBV6-1	.	TRBJ2-2	CASSEGQHTGELFF	TGTGCCAGCAGTGAAGGGCAGCACACCGGGGAGCTGTTTTTT
TRBD2	TRBV5-6	.	TRBJ2-3	CASSLASAGGTDTQYF	TGTGCCAGCAGCTTGGCCTCAGCGGGGGGCACAGATACGCAGTATTTT
TRBD1	TRBV28	few	TRBJ1-4	CASSQTGAGEKLFF	TGTGCCAGCAGTCAGACAGGGGCAGGGGAAAAACTGTTTTTT
TRBD1	TRBV7-9	.	TRBJ1-5	CASSGKGQGARQPQHF	TGTGCCAGCAGCGGCAAGGGACAGGGGGCTAGGCAGCCCCAGCATTTT
.	TRBV7-2	.	TRBJ2-3	CASSLAGGGWDTQYF	TGTGCCAGCAGCTTAGCTGGCGGGGGCTGGGATACGCAGTATTTT
.	TRBV15	few	TRBJ2-5	CATSRDFGASAQETQYF	TGTGCCACCAGCAGAGATTTTGGGGCCTCGGCCCAAGAGACCCAGTACTTC
.	TRBV7-8	.	TRBJ1-1	CASSGAVNTEAFF	TGTGCCAGCAGTGGGGCTGTGAACACTGAAGCTTTCTTT
TRBD1	TRBV5-6	.	TRBJ1-2	CASSLGTGASYGYTF	TGTGCCAGCAGCTTGGGTACAGGGGCGTCCTATGGCTACACCTTC
.	TRBV5-4	.	TRBJ1-2	CASSLVGRVANYGYTF	TGTGCCAGCAGCTTGGTGGGGAGGGTAGCTAACTATGGCTACACCTTC
.	TRBV5-1	once	TRBJ1-6	CASSLDIYNSPLHF	TGCGCCAGCAGCTTGGACATTTATAATTCACCCCTCCACTTT
.	TRBV6-1	.	TRBJ1-4	CASSDALGSTNEKLFF	TGTGCCAGCAGTGACGCTTTAGGGTCAACTAATGAAAAACTGTTTTTT
TRBD1	TRBV6-1	.	TRBJ2-7	CASTDRGYEQYF	TGTGCCAGCACGGACAGGGGGTACGAGCAGTACTTC
.	TRBV11-2	.	TRBJ2-2	CASSLLGVGELFF	TGTGCCAGCAGCTTACTTGGGGTCGGGGAGCTGTTTTTT
.	TRBV20-1	.	TRBJ1-1	CSASLNTEAFF	TGCAGTGCTAGCTTAAACACTGAAGCTTTCTTT
.	TRBV2	few	TRBJ2-2	CASRLTGELFF	TGTGCCAGCAGACTGACCGGGGAGCTGTTTTTT
.	TRBV6-5	.	TRBJ2-2	CASSPGRPKAGELFF	TGTGCCAGCAGCCCGGGACGGCCTAAAGCCGGGGAGCTGTTTTTT
TRBD1	TRBV29-1	.	TRBJ1-5	CSVGTGTSNQPQHF	TGCAGCGTTGGGACAGGGACTAGCAATCAGCCCCAGCATTTT
.	TRBV6-6	.	TRBJ1-6	CASSRKVDSPLHF	TGTGCCAGCAGCAGGAAGGTGGATTCACCCCTCCACTTT
.	TRBV2	.	TRBJ2-7	CASSEGAVSYEQYF	TGTGCCAGCAGTGAAGGGGCAGTATCCTACGAGCAGTACTTC
.	TRBV10-2	.	TRBJ1-5	CASSDYGRVNQPQHF	TGCGCCAGCAGTGATTACGGACGGGTCAATCAGCCCCAGCATTTT
.	TRBV6-4	.	TRBJ1-6	CASSESSNSPLHF	TGTGCCAGCAGCGAAAGTAGCAATTCACCCCTCCACTTT
.	TRBV19	once	TRBJ2-3	CASKPGPSTDTQYF	TGTGCCAGTAAACCGGGACCGAGCACAGATACGCAGTATTTT
.	TRBV10-2	.	TRBJ1-5	CASRKMGGRNQPQHF	TGCGCCAGCAGGAAGATGGGGGGCCGGAATCAGCCCCAGCATTTT
.	TRBV7-2	.	TRBJ1-2	CASSTGGPNYGYTF	TGTGCCAGCAGTACCGGGGGGCCTAACTATGGCTACACCTTC
.	TRBV5-1	.	TRBJ2-7	CASSFGELTDEQYF	TGCGCCAGCAGCTTCGGGGAGCTGACGGACGAGCAGTACTTC
.	TRBV5-6	few	TRBJ1-1	CASSLAGRAGGTEAFF	TGTGCCAGCAGCTTGGCGGGTAGGGCCGGGGGCACTGAAGCTTTCTTT
TRBD1	TRBV30	.	TRBJ2-2	CAWSDRGRDTGELFF	TGTGCCTGGAGCGACAGGGGGCGGGACACCGGGGAGCTGTTTTTT
TRBD2	TRBV2	few	TRBJ2-7	CASSKRDHRDYEQYF	TGTGCCAGCAGTAAGCGGGACCACCGCGACTACGAGCAGTACTTC
.	TRBV7-9	.	TRBJ2-2	CASSPRDRNTGELFF	TGTGCCAGCAGCCCCCGGGACCGTAACACCGGGGAGCTGTTTTTT
TRBD1	TRBV19	.	TRBJ1-3	CASEPTGVPGNTIYF	TGTGCCAGTGAACCGACAGGGGTACCTGGAAACACCATATATTTT
.	TRBV6-5	.	TRBJ2-2	CATRTSNTGELFF	TGTGCCACCAGGACATCAAACACCGGGGAGCTGTTTTTT
.	TRBV6-4	.	TRBJ1-2	CASSAIGSPNYGYTF	TGTGCCAGCAGTGCGATTGGGTCCCCTAACTATGGCTACACCTTC
TRBD1	TRBV7-2	.	TRBJ1-4	CASSITGGGEKLFF	TGTGCCAGCAGTATAACAGGGGGCGGTGAAAAACTGTTTTTT
TRBD1	TRBV14	.	TRBJ1-2	CASSQDALTGGYGYTF	TGTGCCAGCAGCCAAGATGCCCTGACAGGGGGCTATGGCTACACCTTC
TRBD2	TRBV5-1	.	TRBJ2-3	CASSQGLAGGGTDTQYF	TGCGCCAGCAGCCAAGGACTAGCGGGGGGTGGCACAGATACGCAGTATTTT
.	TRBV6-5	.	TRBJ1-3	CASSKDVGNTIYF	TGTGCCAGCAGTAAGGACGTCGGAAACACCATATATTTT
.	TRBV7-8	.	TRBJ2-5	CASSPTRVQETQYF	TGTGCCAGCAGCCCCACCCGGGTACAAGAGACCCAGTACTTC
TRBD1	TRBV2	.	TRBJ2-2	CASRGQGGGELFF	TGTGCCAGCAGGGGACAGGGGGGCGGGGAGCTGTTTTTT
.	TRBV5-6	.	TRBJ2-6	CASSYGQISSGANVLTF	TGTGCCAGCAGCTACGGACAGATATCATCCGGGGCCAACGTCCTGACTTTC